Each of the 19 T cell receptor beta chains below was sequenced from the same sample in a study of regulatory T cells in long-lasting Graves disease. Time point defined: persistent/refractory GD, antithyroid drugs over 5 years with positive TRAb. PBMC RNA served as the TCR library source. Arm-PCR of CDR3 regions and iRepertoire HTBI primers were the basis on which TCR beta libraries were built. MiXCR, run by TCRdb on the multiplex PCR reads, gives a single entry per CDR3 protein. Here the sample spans roughly 450,000 distinct CDR3 sequences, 22% being singletons. This specimen was peripheral blood mononuclear cells (PBMCs), taken when the disease was refractory, from a patient treated with antithyroid drugs. The receptors were gathered from a female donor with Graves disease.

The rearrangement links TRBV2 to TRBJ2-5; 8 bases fit TRBD2. V gave up 6 bases and J gave up 5 bases; unmatched junction bases: 17. This CDR3 contains 17 residues. CDR1 is SNHLY, CDR2 FYNNEI, per germline. The CDR3 DNA reads TGTGCCAGCAGCCAAGATCGTCGGGGGGGGCCATCTGAGACCCAGTACTTC. This codes for CASSQDRRGGPSETQYF.

This clonotype was detected once. V and J are TRBV28 and TRBJ2-2; tentatively, D is TRBD2 (6 bases). V shed 2 bases and J shed 1 base, with 11 bases lying between them. The CDR3 sequence is 16 residues long. Looked up from germline, CDR1 is MDHEN and CDR2 is SYDVKM. The CDR3, as DNA: TGTGCCAGCAGTTTACCCGGGACTGGGAACACCGGGGAGCTGTTTTTT. It translates to CASSLPGTGNTGELFF.

This clonotype was recorded many times. The chain joins TRBV6-1 to TRBJ1-1; D perhaps matches TRBD1 (6 bases). This CDR3 spans 15 amino acids. Germline CDR1 MNHNS, CDR2 SASEGT. V was clipped by 6 bases and J by 4 bases, with 18 bases between them. CDR3 bases: TGTGCCAGCAGAGAAAATTGGGGGGCGCTCACTGAAGCTTTCTTT. Residues: CASRENWGALTEAFF.

V gene TRBV7-2 combines with J gene TRBJ1-2, with TRBD1 matching 9 bases. V lost 7 bases, J lost 4 bases, and 7 bases stayed unmatched. There are 14 residues in the CDR3. Per germline, CDR1 SGHTA and CDR2 FQGNSA. CDR3 amino acids: CASITGGSSYGYTF. The CDR3 region has the DNA TGTGCCAGCATTACAGGGGGCTCCTCCTATGGCTACACCTTC. The complete variable domain, with remaining parts taken from reference TRBV7-2 and TRBJ1-2, reads GAGVSQSPSNKVTEKGKDVELRCDPISGHTALYWYRQSLGQGLEFLIYFQGNSAPDKSGLPSDRFSAERTGGSVSTLTIQRTQQEDSAVYLCASITGGSSYGYTFGSGTRLTVV.

This clonotype was recorded at least ten times. The DNA of the CDR3 is TGTGCCAGCAGTCCACCCCAGGGTGTATATGGCTACACCTTC. Protein sequence: CASSPPQGVYGYTF. The chain couples TRBV28 to TRBJ1-2; D perhaps matches TRBD1 (5 bases). CDR1 and CDR2 (germline): MDHEN, SYDVKM. V lost 5 bases, J lost 5 bases, and 15 bases lay in between. This CDR3 region has 14 residues.

The table lists this clonotype with many counts. The chain is built from TRBV7-2 and TRBJ1-5; 7 bases line up with TRBD1. In germline, CDR1 is SGHTA, CDR2 FQGNSA. The CDR3 extends over 18 amino acids. With 0 bases clipped from V and 0 bases from J, the junction kept 8 bases outside the gene matches. The CDR3 DNA reads TGTGCCAGCAGCTTAGCTATGGGGGACAGCTATAGCAATCAGCCCCAGCATTTT. It translates to CASSLAMGDSYSNQPQHF.

V is TRBV4-1 and J is TRBJ1-1; D ambiguous. Between the trimmed V and J ends, which lost 0 bases and 10 bases, there was a span of 12 bases. CDR1 and CDR2 from the germline V gene are MGHRA and YSYEKL. This CDR3 is 13 amino acids long. The DNA of the CDR3 is TGCGCCAGCAGCCAAGACAGGACCTGGGCAGCTTTCTTT. Translating gives CASSQDRTWAAFF.

This sequence joins TRBV4-3 and TRBJ2-1, with D perhaps matching TRBD1 (6 bases). The V and J ends lost 4 bases and 9 bases respectively, with 13 bases between them. The germline V gene has CDR1 LGHNA and CDR2 YSLEER. The CDR3 covers 13 residues. The CDR3 DNA reads TGCGCCAGCAGCCCTAGCCCCAGGGGTGAGCAGTTCTTC. It yields the protein CASSPSPRGEQFF.

In this sample, this clonotype turned up many times. The chain recombines TRBV28 with TRBJ2-2, with TRBD2 identical over 11 bases. The CDR3 contains 17 residues. The J segment lost 5 bases and the V segment lost 6 bases, leaving 11 bases of the junction unmatched. The germline CDR1 and CDR2 sequences are MDHEN and SYDVKM. CDR3 region: CASRGTSGSLGTGELFF. The CDR3 DNA reads as TGTGCCAGCAGGGGAACTAGCGGGAGCCTTGGGACCGGGGAGCTGTTTTTT.

This clonotype was detected ten times or more. The V call is TRBV28, the J call TRBJ2-7; D may be TRBD2 (5 bases). The V end was cut by 5 bases, the J end by 3 bases, with 20 bases between. The germline V gene encodes CDR1 MDHEN and CDR2 SYDVKM. The CDR3 extends over 16 amino acids. CDR3 residues: CASSPLVGIGDYEQYF. The CDR3 region has the DNA TGTGCCAGCAGTCCACTCGTGGGGATCGGGGACTACGAGCAGTACTTC.

Of note for this clonotype: The germline gene is not matched at one end of the junction; a read error may be the cause. The V and J genes are TRBV5-1 and TRBJ2-7; 7 bases align to TRBD2. This CDR3 spans 14 amino acids. Per the germline V gene, CDR1 is SGHRS and CDR2 is YFSETQ. Here the CDR3 reads CASGFGRIPYEQYF. In DNA, the CDR3 is TGCGCCAGCGGCTTCGGGAGGATCCCCTACGAGCAGTACTTC.

A word on this clonotype: At one end the junction does not follow the germline gene, possibly because of a read error. The rearrangement links TRBV11-2 to TRBJ1-6, with TRBD1 identical over 9 bases. This CDR3 contains 14 residues. Germline V lookup: CDR1 SGHAT, CDR2 FQNNGV. The CDR3 DNA follows: TGCGCCAGCAGCCAAGGGACAGGGAGAGCACCCCTCCACTTT. Its translation: CASSQGTGRAPLHF.

This clonotype was seen a few times. The chain carries TRBV19 and TRBJ1-2, with TRBD1 as a possible D gene (6 bases). Trimming took 3 bases from V and 2 from J, leaving 13 bases between them. CDR3 length: 15 residues. Germline loops: CDR1 LNHDA, CDR2 SQIVND (reference sequence). The CDR3 sequence: CASSIGRGTNYGYTF. In nucleotides, the CDR3 is TGTGCCAGTAGTATTGGCAGGGGTACCAACTATGGCTACACCTTC.

Ten or more counts support this clonotype. The V and J genes are TRBV7-2 and TRBJ1-5; 10 bases match TRBD1. Unmatched junction bases numbered 10, after V lost 3 bases and J lost 2 bases. CDR1 SGHTA and CDR2 FQGNSA come from the germline V gene. CDR3 size: 18 residues. The CDR3: CASSLTGQGYGGNQPQHF. CDR3 bases: TGTGCCAGCAGCTTGACGGGACAGGGGTATGGTGGCAATCAGCCCCAGCATTTT.

This rearrangement joins TRBV27 to TRBJ1-1; 7 bases agree with TRBD1. This CDR3 spans 12 amino acids. Germline assignment: CDR1 MNHEY and CDR2 SMNVEV (reference sequence). Germline trimming cut 5 bases from V and 12 bases from J; bases unmatched to any gene: 9. The CDR3 region is CASSNWDSTTFF. Written as DNA, the CDR3 is TGTGCCAGCAGTAACTGGGACAGTACAACTTTCTTT.

A word on this clonotype: A much larger clone differs from this one at a single base, so this may be a read error. This chain uses TRBV10-3 with TRBJ2-7, with a tentative D call TRBD2 (6 bases). CDR1 and CDR2 from the germline V gene are ENHRY and SYGVKD. The CDR3 is made up of 13 amino acids. CDR3 nucleotides: TGTGCCACCAGTCCGGGACTTACCTACGAGCAGTACTTC. Residues: CATSPGLTYEQYF.

This clonotype was observed at least ten times. The chain is built from TRBV7-3 and TRBJ1-1; D unresolved. V was pared by 1 base and J by 4 bases, with 7 bases between. There are 13 residues in the CDR3. CDR1 is SGHTA and CDR2 is FQGTGA in the germline V gene. The DNA for the CDR3 is TGTGCCAGCAGCTTAAATCTGGTCACTGAAGCTTTCTTT. Residues: CASSLNLVTEAFF. The full variable domain, in which reference TRBV7-3 and TRBJ1-1 provide the parts outside the CDR3, is GAGVSQTPSNKVTEKGKYVELRCDPISGHTALYWYRQSLGQGPEFLIYFQGTGAADDSGLPNDRFFAVRPEGSVSTLKIQRTERGDSAVYLCASSLNLVTEAFFGQGTRLTVV.

In its sample, this clonotype was seen a few times. This chain joins TRBV5-1 and TRBJ2-7, with D hard to call. Germline CDR1 and CDR2: SGHRS and YFSETQ. V was clipped by 2 bases and J by 1 base, with 13 bases between them. The CDR3 consists of 15 residues. The CDR3 sequence: CASSLGPTESYEQYF. Written as DNA, the CDR3 is TGCGCCAGCAGCTTAGGTCCCACCGAGTCCTACGAGCAGTACTTC.

The V and J genes are TRBV5-4 and TRBJ1-1, with 10 bases aligning to TRBD1. In germline, CDR1 is SGHNT, CDR2 YYREEE (reference sequence). The CDR3 is made up of 14 amino acids. V was clipped by 7 bases and J by 11 bases; unmatched bases: 14. CDR3 DNA: TGTGCCAGCTCCCTCTCAGGACAGGGGGTTAGGGCTTTCTTT. It specifies CASSLSGQGVRAFF.